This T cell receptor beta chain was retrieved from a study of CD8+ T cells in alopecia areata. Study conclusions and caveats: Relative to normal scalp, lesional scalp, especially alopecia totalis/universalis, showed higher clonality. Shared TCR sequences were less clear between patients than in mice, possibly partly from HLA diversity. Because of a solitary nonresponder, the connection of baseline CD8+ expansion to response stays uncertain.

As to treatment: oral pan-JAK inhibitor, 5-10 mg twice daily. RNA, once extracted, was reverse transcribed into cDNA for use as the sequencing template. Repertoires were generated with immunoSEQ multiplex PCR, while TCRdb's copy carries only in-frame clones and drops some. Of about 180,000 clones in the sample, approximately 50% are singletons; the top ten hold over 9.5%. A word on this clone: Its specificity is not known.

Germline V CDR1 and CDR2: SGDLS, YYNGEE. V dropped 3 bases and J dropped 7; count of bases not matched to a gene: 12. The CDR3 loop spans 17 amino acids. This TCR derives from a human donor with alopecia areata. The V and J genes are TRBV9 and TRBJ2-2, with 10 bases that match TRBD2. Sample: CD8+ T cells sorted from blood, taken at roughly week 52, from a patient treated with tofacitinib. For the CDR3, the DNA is TGTGCCAGCAGCGACGAGGGTAGCGGGGGGCCAAGCGGGGAGCTGTTTTTT. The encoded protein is CASSDEGSGGPSGELFF.